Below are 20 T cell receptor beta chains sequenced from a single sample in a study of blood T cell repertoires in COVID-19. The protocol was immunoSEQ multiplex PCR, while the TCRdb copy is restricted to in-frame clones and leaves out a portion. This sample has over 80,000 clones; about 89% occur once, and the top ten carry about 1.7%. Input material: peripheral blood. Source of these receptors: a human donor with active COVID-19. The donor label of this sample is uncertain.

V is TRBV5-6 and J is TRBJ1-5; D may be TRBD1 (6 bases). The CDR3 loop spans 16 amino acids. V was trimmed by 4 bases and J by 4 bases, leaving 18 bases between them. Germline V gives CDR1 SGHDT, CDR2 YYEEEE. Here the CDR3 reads CASSPFDRRLNQPQHF. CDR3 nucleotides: TGTGCCAGCAGCCCCTTTGACAGGCGACTAAATCAGCCCCAGCATTTT.

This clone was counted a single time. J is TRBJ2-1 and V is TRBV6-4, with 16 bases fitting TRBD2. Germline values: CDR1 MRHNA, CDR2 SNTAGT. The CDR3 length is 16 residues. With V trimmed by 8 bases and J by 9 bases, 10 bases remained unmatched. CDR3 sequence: CASAPGTSGGASEQFF. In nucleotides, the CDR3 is TGTGCCAGCGCCCCCGGGACTAGCGGGGGGGCAAGTGAGCAGTTCTTC.

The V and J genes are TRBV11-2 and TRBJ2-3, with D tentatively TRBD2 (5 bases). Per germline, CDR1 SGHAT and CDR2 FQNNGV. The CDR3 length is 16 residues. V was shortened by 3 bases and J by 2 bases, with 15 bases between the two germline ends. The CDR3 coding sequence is TGTGCCAGCAGCTTTGGGGTACTAGTACTCACAGATACGCAGTATTTT. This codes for CASSFGVLVLTDTQYF.

CDR3 sequence: CASARVSYEQYF. As DNA, the CDR3 is TGTGCCAGCGCCAGGGTTTCCTACGAGCAGTACTTC. The chain has TRBV6-5 and TRBJ2-7; TRBD1 is a possible D gene (5 bases). CDR1 is MNHEY and CDR2 is SVGAGI in the germline V gene. V was shortened by 8 bases and J by 1 base, with 9 bases between the two germline ends. This CDR3 contains 12 residues.

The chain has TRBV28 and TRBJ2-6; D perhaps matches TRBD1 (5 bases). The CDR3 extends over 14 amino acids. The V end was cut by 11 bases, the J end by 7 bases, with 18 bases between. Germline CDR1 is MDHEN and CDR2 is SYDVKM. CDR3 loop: CAVIDRGAANVLTF. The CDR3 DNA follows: TGTGCCGTAATCGACCGTGGGGCCGCCAACGTCCTGACTTTC.

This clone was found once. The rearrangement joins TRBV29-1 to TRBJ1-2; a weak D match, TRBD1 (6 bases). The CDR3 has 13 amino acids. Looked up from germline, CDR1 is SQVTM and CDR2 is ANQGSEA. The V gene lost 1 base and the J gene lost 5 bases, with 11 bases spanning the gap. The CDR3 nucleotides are TGCAGCGTTGAAGGGACAGAACTATATGGCTACACCTTC. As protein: CSVEGTELYGYTF.

CDR3 nucleotide sequence: TGTGCCAGCAGCTTAGATCTTGCAACTAGCACAGATACGCAGTATTTT. Protein sequence: CASSLDLATSTDTQYF. The chain employs TRBV11-2 and TRBJ2-3; no definite D call. In germline, CDR1 is SGHAT, CDR2 FQNNGV. Trimming removed 0 bases at V and 0 bases at J, with 10 bases between. This CDR3 region has 16 residues. Drawing the rest from reference TRBV11-2 and TRBJ2-3, the complete variable domain is EAGVAQSPRYKIIEKRQSVAFWCNPISGHATLYWYQQILGQGPKLLIQFQNNGVVDDSQLPKDRFSAERLKGVDSTLKIQPAKLEDSAVYLCASSLDLATSTDTQYFGPGTRLTVL.

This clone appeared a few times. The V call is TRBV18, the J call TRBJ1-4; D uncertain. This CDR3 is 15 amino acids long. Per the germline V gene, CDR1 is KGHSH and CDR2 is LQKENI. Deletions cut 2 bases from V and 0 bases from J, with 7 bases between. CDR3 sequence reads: CASSPAAATNEKLFF. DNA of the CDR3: TGTGCCAGCTCACCAGCGGCCGCAACTAATGAAAAACTGTTTTTT.

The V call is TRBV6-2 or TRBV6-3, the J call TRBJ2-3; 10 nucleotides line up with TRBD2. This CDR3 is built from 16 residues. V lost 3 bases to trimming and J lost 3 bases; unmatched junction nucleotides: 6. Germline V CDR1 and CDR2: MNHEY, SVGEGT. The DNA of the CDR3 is TGTGCCAGCAGTTATTTGGTAGCGGGGGGAACAGATACGCAGTATTTT. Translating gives CASSYLVAGGTDTQYF.

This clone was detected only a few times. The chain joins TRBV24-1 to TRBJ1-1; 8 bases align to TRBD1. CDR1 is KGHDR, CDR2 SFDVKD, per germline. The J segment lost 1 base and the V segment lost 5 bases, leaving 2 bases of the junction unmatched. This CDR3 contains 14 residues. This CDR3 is CATSVGTGNTEAFF. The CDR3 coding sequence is TGTGCCACCAGTGTAGGGACAGGGAACACTGAAGCTTTCTTT.

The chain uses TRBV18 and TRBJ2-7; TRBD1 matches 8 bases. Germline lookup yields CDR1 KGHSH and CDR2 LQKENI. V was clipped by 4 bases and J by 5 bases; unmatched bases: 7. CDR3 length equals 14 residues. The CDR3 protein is CASSRLAGGHEQYF. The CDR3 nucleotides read TGTGCCAGCTCACGCCTGGCAGGGGGCCACGAGCAGTACTTC.

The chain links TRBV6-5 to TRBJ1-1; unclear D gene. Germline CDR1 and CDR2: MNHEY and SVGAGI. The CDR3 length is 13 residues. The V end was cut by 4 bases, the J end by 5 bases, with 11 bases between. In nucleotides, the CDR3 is TGTGCCAGCAGTTGGGCAAGAAAGACTGAAGCTTTCTTT. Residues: CASSWARKTEAFF.

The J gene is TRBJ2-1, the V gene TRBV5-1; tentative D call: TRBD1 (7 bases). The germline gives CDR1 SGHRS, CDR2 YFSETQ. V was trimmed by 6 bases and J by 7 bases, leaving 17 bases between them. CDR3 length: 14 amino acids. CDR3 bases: TGCGCCAGCACCACCCGACAGGGACTGAATGAGCAGTTCTTC. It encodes CASTTRQGLNEQFF. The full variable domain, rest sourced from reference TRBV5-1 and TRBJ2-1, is KAGVTQTPRYLIKTRGQQVTLSCSPISGHRSVSWYQQTPGQGLQFLFEYFSETQRNKGNFPGRFSGRQFSNSRSEMNVSTLELGDSALYLCASTTRQGLNEQFFGPGTRLTVL.

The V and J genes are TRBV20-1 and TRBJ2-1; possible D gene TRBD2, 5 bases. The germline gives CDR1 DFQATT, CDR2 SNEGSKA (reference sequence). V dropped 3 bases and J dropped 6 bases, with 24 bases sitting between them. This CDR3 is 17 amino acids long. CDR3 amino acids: CSASVANASPEVNEQFF. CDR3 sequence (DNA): TGCAGTGCTAGTGTTGCCAATGCTAGCCCAGAGGTCAATGAGCAGTTCTTC.

CDR3 sequence (DNA): TGTGCCAGCAGCTTAACACTAGCAGATACGCAGTATTTT. Translated, it gives CASSLTLADTQYF. The chain couples TRBV7-3 to TRBJ2-3; perhaps TRBD2 as D (5 bases). This CDR3 has 13 residues. Germline V gene lookup returns CDR1 SGHTA and CDR2 FQGTGA. V shed 0 bases and J shed 4 bases, with 5 bases lying between them.

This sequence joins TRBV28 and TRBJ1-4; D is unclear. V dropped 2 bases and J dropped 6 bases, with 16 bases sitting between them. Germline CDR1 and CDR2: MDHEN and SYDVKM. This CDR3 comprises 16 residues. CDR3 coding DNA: TGTGCCAGCAGTTTAAAATACCAACTACGACATGAAAAACTGTTTTTT. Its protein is CASSLKYQLRHEKLFF.

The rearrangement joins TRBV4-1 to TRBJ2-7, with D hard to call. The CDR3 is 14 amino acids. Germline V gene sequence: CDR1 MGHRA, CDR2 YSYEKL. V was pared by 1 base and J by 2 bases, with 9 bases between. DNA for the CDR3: TGCGCCAGCAGCCAAGTTCAGTCAGCCTACGAGCAGTACTTC. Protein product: CASSQVQSAYEQYF.

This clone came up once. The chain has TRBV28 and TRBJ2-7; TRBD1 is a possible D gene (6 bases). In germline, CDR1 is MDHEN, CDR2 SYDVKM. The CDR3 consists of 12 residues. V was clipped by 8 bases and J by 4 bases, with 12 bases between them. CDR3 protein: CASGKGVYEQYF. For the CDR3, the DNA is TGTGCCAGCGGGAAGGGGGTTTACGAGCAGTACTTC.

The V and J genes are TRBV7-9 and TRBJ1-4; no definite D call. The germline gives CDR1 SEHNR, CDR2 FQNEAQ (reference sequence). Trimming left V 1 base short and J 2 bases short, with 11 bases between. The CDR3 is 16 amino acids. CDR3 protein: CASSLGGAPTNEKLFF. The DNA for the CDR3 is TGTGCCAGCAGCTTAGGGGGAGCCCCTACTAATGAAAAACTGTTTTTT. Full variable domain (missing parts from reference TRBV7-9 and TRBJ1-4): DTGVSQNPRHKITKRGQNVTFRCDPISEHNRLYWYRQTLGQGPEFLTYFQNEAQLEKSRLLSDRFSAERPKGSFSTLEIQRTEQGDSAMYLCASSLGGAPTNEKLFFGSGTQLSVL.

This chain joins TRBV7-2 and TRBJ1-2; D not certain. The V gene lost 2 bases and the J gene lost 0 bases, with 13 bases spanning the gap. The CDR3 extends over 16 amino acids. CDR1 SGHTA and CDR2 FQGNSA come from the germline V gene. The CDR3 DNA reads TGTGCCAGCAGCTTACGAGACACCATTCCTAACTATGGCTACACCTTC. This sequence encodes CASSLRDTIPNYGYTF.